Listed below are T cell receptor beta chains from one sample, sequenced in a study of GPR56 and killer-like receptors on CD4 memory cells. TCRdb re-analyzed the reads; it lists each CDR3 protein once, without DNA. The specimen's table records approximately 3,000 distinct CDR3 sequences. Sequenced material: memory CD4+ T cells from blood. Receptors were obtained from a human donor in good health. Each CDR3 is given with its conserved first and last residue. Fields, in order: J gene, V gene, clone size, CDR3 protein. Clone size is given for some rows only: seen once, a few or many times, or a class if the clone is expanded.

j_call: TRBJ1-5
v_call: TRBV6-2/TRBV6-3
clone_size: medium-sized
cdr3_aa: CASRGGVNQPQHF

j_call: TRBJ1-1
v_call: TRBV6-6
clone_size: .
cdr3_aa: CASTSPGRTGGRNTEAFF

j_call: TRBJ1-4
v_call: TRBV6-6
clone_size: medium-sized
cdr3_aa: CASSWETTGTADHNEKLFF

j_call: TRBJ2-1
v_call: TRBV7-2
clone_size: .
cdr3_aa: CASSLAGLAPGGEQFF

j_call: TRBJ2-7
v_call: TRBV9
clone_size: .
cdr3_aa: CASSEAGSSYEQYF

j_call: TRBJ2-7
v_call: TRBV6-1
clone_size: medium-sized
cdr3_aa: CASSDPGLAGVEQYF

j_call: TRBJ1-5
v_call: TRBV5-3
clone_size: .
cdr3_aa: CAREGMLPCNQPQHF

j_call: TRBJ1-1
v_call: TRBV28
clone_size: medium-sized
cdr3_aa: CASSSGGLGKAFF

j_call: TRBJ1-1
v_call: TRBV12-3/TRBV12-4
clone_size: .
cdr3_aa: CASSLLVGVGKAFF

j_call: TRBJ1-3
v_call: TRBV6-1
clone_size: medium-sized
cdr3_aa: CASHSAGNTIYF

j_call: TRBJ2-7
v_call: TRBV19
clone_size: medium-sized
cdr3_aa: CASSRGQGSYEQYF

j_call: TRBJ2-5
v_call: TRBV2
clone_size: .
cdr3_aa: CASKLAGHQETQYF

j_call: TRBJ2-1
v_call: TRBV18
clone_size: medium-sized
cdr3_aa: CASSQSTGAIDEQFF

j_call: TRBJ2-7
v_call: TRBV14
clone_size: .
cdr3_aa: CASSQDWAEQYF

j_call: TRBJ2-7
v_call: TRBV11-1
clone_size: .
cdr3_aa: CASSIDRGYEQYF

j_call: TRBJ1-6
v_call: TRBV4-2
clone_size: .
cdr3_aa: CASSQEPTVNYNSPLHF

j_call: TRBJ1-5
v_call: TRBV20-1
clone_size: .
cdr3_aa: CSARGTYSNQPQHF

j_call: TRBJ2-7
v_call: TRBV20-1
clone_size: .
cdr3_aa: CSAAKTATRNSYEQYF

j_call: TRBJ1-6
v_call: TRBV20-1
clone_size: .
cdr3_aa: CSASSGFGSPLHF

j_call: TRBJ1-2
v_call: TRBV6-1
clone_size: medium-sized
cdr3_aa: CASSEGGQGINYGYTF

j_call: TRBJ1-2
v_call: TRBV20-1
clone_size: .
cdr3_aa: CSAPTTTGRGGYTF

j_call: TRBJ2-3
v_call: TRBV19
clone_size: medium-sized
cdr3_aa: CASSIAAGLGDTQYF

j_call: TRBJ2-5
v_call: TRBV6-6
clone_size: .
cdr3_aa: CASSWRETQYF

j_call: TRBJ1-6
v_call: TRBV4-3
clone_size: .
cdr3_aa: CASSQESTTRNSPLHF

j_call: TRBJ2-2
v_call: TRBV11-1
clone_size: medium-sized
cdr3_aa: CASSSPGGGKDGELFF

j_call: TRBJ1-1
v_call: TRBV6-2/TRBV6-3
clone_size: large
cdr3_aa: CASRDRFGPRRNTEAFF

j_call: TRBJ2-7
v_call: TRBV20-1
clone_size: .
cdr3_aa: CSVRADSYEQYF

j_call: TRBJ2-7
v_call: TRBV6-2/TRBV6-3
clone_size: medium-sized
cdr3_aa: CASTSGYEQYF

j_call: TRBJ1-3
v_call: TRBV6-6
clone_size: medium-sized
cdr3_aa: CASNTASGNTIYF

j_call: TRBJ2-3
v_call: TRBV7-2
clone_size: .
cdr3_aa: CASSLGGGATAQYF

j_call: TRBJ2-7
v_call: TRBV2
clone_size: .
cdr3_aa: CASGRQGAGEQYF

j_call: TRBJ2-7
v_call: TRBV7-2
clone_size: .
cdr3_aa: CASSSSRERSYEQYF

j_call: TRBJ1-5
v_call: TRBV6-1
clone_size: .
cdr3_aa: CASRAGTTDSAQHF

j_call: TRBJ2-7
v_call: TRBV20-1
clone_size: .
cdr3_aa: CSVRADSCEQYF

j_call: TRBJ2-5
v_call: TRBV20-1
clone_size: .
cdr3_aa: CSAWTSRSKETQYF

j_call: TRBJ1-5
v_call: TRBV28
clone_size: .
cdr3_aa: CASSSWGQLSNQPQHF

j_call: TRBJ2-7
v_call: TRBV19
clone_size: .
cdr3_aa: CASSIRFGTGGSYEQYF

j_call: TRBJ1-1
v_call: TRBV19
clone_size: .
cdr3_aa: CASIEAGRNTEAFF

j_call: TRBJ1-6
v_call: TRBV28
clone_size: .
cdr3_aa: CASSPGQGASPLHF

j_call: TRBJ1-2
v_call: TRBV12-3/TRBV12-4
clone_size: .
cdr3_aa: CASSLGDDYGYTF

j_call: TRBJ1-5
v_call: TRBV6-5
clone_size: medium-sized
cdr3_aa: CASRGTGVSQPQHF

j_call: TRBJ1-5
v_call: TRBV20-1
clone_size: .
cdr3_aa: CSVAEGSSNQPQHF

j_call: TRBJ1-1
v_call: TRBV7-2
clone_size: medium-sized
cdr3_aa: CATLRRGPQQAEAFF

j_call: TRBJ2-3
v_call: TRBV4-3
clone_size: .
cdr3_aa: CASSQGSNWGGQDTQYF

j_call: TRBJ2-2
v_call: TRBV20-1
clone_size: .
cdr3_aa: CSARVSGYTGELFF

j_call: TRBJ1-4
v_call: TRBV30
clone_size: .
cdr3_aa: CAWSVGAGGGEKLFF

j_call: TRBJ2-1
v_call: TRBV4-1
clone_size: .
cdr3_aa: CASSLPGGGELDF